The T cell receptor (beta chain) under discussion was sequenced for a study of T cell changes during pregnancy in multiple sclerosis. The repertoire was sequenced with immunoSEQ multiplex PCR; TCRdb's copy has only in-frame clones and lacks some. This sample has fewer than 40,000 clones, with 94% found just once. The CDR3 totals 15 residues. CDR1 is SGHVS, CDR2 FQNEAQ, per germline. Unmatched junction bases numbered 6, after V lost 1 base and J lost 5 bases. The TCR sequence derives from a female donor with multiple sclerosis, enrolled in a pregnancy study. The chain couples TRBV7-8 to TRBJ1-1, with 8 bases fitting TRBD1. Sequencing was performed on CD4+ T cells from peripheral blood mononuclear cells, taken after pregnancy. Written as DNA, the CDR3 is TGTGCCAGCAGCTTAGTTCAGGGGGCAGGGACTGAAGCTTTCTTT. The encoded protein is CASSLVQGAGTEAFF. The entire variable domain, with the rest obtained from reference TRBV7-8 and TRBJ1-1, is as follows: GAGVSQSPRYKVAKRGQDVALRCDPISGHVSLFWYQQALGQGPEFLTYFQNEAQLDKSGLPSDRFFAERPEGSVSTLKIQRTQQEDSAVYLCASSLVQGAGTEAFFGQGTRLTVV.